This passage covers 30 T cell receptor beta chains from one sample sequenced in a study of blood T cell repertoires in COVID-19 (dated by TCRdb to 2018 to 2020). Library generation was performed with the immunoSEQ multiplex PCR assay. Sourced from immuneACCESS, this table was stored by TCRdb with only in-frame sequences that have V and J called. A share of the clones is absent; for the studies checked, an unresolved V gene accounts for under half, and the remainder has no known explanation. Here the sample has roughly 220,000 clones; approximately 78% occur a single time. Approximately 7.6% of the sample is taken by the ten largest. Material: peripheral blood. Receptors were obtained from a woman older than 75 with COVID-19, enrolled during active disease.

V and J are TRBV24-1 and TRBJ2-5; no firm D call. V gave up 3 bases and J gave up 8 bases, with 21 bases separating them. Germline V gene sequence: CDR1 KGHDR, CDR2 SFDVKD. The length of the CDR3 is 16 residues. The CDR3 spells CATSDAGSRRVDTQYF. CDR3 sequence (DNA): TGTGCCACCAGTGATGCCGGATCCCGACGGGTAGACACCCAGTACTTC.

V gene TRBV5-4 combines with J gene TRBJ2-2, with 8 positions matching TRBD1. Trimming cost V 2 bases and J 7 bases; bases outside gene matches: 7. Looked up from germline, CDR1 is SGHNT and CDR2 is YYREEE (reference sequence). The length of the CDR3 is 15 residues. The CDR3 reads CASSLQDRDFGELFF. The CDR3 DNA sequence: TGTGCCAGCAGCTTACAGGACAGGGATTTCGGGGAGCTGTTTTTT.

This clone was seen a few times. The gene calls are TRBV2 and TRBJ1-5; weak D call: TRBD1 (5 bases). This CDR3 is built from 14 residues. The V gene's germline CDR1 is SNHLY and CDR2 FYNNEI. Between the trimmed V and J ends, which lost 3 bases and 3 bases, there was a span of 9 bases. CDR3 sequence (DNA): TGTGCCAGCAGTGACTTGGACACCAATCAGCCCCAGCATTTT. It encodes CASSDLDTNQPQHF.

The CDR3, as DNA: TGTGCCAGCAGCGACATATACTATGGCTACACCTTC. Its translation is CASSDIYYGYTF. The chain combines TRBV6-2 or TRBV6-3 with TRBJ1-2; no reliable D call. V shed 6 bases and J shed 3 bases, with 8 bases lying between them. Per germline, CDR1 MNHEY and CDR2 SVGEGT. This CDR3 has 12 amino acids.

V usage is TRBV6-2 or TRBV6-3 and J usage is TRBJ1-2, with D possibly TRBD1 on 6 matching bases. Looked up from germline, CDR1 is MNHEY and CDR2 is SVGEGT. The CDR3 extends over 12 amino acids. V was clipped by 3 bases and J by 8 bases, with 10 bases between them. CDR3 residues: CASSYNRDGYTF. The CDR3 DNA sequence: TGTGCCAGCAGTTATAACAGGGACGGCTACACCTTC.

Only one count was recorded for this clone. Because it lacks the conserved phenylalanine or tryptophan at the end, this CDR3 is likely a read error. The DNA is left out, because the CDR3 cannot be placed on it with certainty; the CDR3 is given as TCRdb lists it. The V gene is TRBV5-1, the J gene TRBJ2-7; TRBD2, the table's D call, was not compared with the DNA. Germline assignment: CDR1 SGHRS and CDR2 YFSETQ. Including both end residues, the CDR3 is 12 amino acids long. The CDR3 region is CASSQPTSGRRI.

J is TRBJ2-7 and V is TRBV28; the match to TRBD1 covers 8 bases. This CDR3 has 13 amino acids. Germline lookup yields CDR1 MDHEN and CDR2 SYDVKM. Germline trimming cut 8 bases from V and 3 bases from J; bases unmatched to any gene: 6. The DNA of the CDR3 is TGTGCCAGCTCAAGACAGGGGTTCTACGAGCAGTACTTC. It specifies CASSRQGFYEQYF.

V gene TRBV15 combines with J gene TRBJ1-3, with TRBD1 matching over 7 bases. Germline lookup yields CDR1 LNHNV and CDR2 YYDKDF (reference sequence). This CDR3 is 15 amino acids long. V was clipped by 1 base and J by 9 bases; unmatched bases: 9. CDR3 in amino acids: CATSRARTGVGTIYF. Written as DNA, the CDR3 is TGTGCCACCAGCAGAGCCCGCACAGGGGTGGGCACCATATATTTT.

The chain is built from TRBV19 and TRBJ2-2, with TRBD1 matching 9 bases. This CDR3 has 16 amino acids. CDR1 LNHDA and CDR2 SQIVND come from the germline V gene (reference sequence). V trimming: 5 bases; J trimming: 4 bases; junction bases outside the gene matches: 8. The CDR3, as DNA: TGTGCCAGTAGTTTACAGGGGGCATCCCGCACCGGGGAGCTGTTTTTT. Encoded protein: CASSLQGASRTGELFF.

V is TRBV20-1 and J is TRBJ1-6; a possible D gene is TRBD1 (6 bases). V was shortened by 3 bases and J by 9 bases, with 18 bases between the two germline ends. Germline loops: CDR1 DFQATT, CDR2 SNEGSKA (reference sequence). The CDR3 spans 15 residues. The CDR3 reads CSASMNAGTLSPLHF. In DNA form, the CDR3 reads TGCAGTGCTAGTATGAATGCCGGGACACTTTCACCCCTCCACTTT.

The J gene is TRBJ1-2, the V gene TRBV3-1 (or the pseudogene TRBV3-2); D may be TRBD1 (5 bases). The CDR3 runs 15 residues. Trimming cost V 2 bases and J 7 bases, with 17 bases left between them. CDR1 is LGHDT and CDR2 is YNNKEL in the germline V gene (reference sequence). The CDR3 spells CASSQSGGGMSGYTF. In DNA form, the CDR3 reads TGTGCCAGCAGCCAATCGGGCGGGGGGATGAGTGGCTACACCTTC.

V is TRBV7-6 and J is TRBJ2-7; no reliable D call. V lost 1 base, J lost 2 bases, and 6 bases lay in between. Germline V gene lookup returns CDR1 SGHVS and CDR2 FNYEAQ. The CDR3 has 13 amino acids. The CDR3 sequence: CASSLDPTYEQYF. In nucleotides, the CDR3 is TGTGCCAGCAGCTTAGATCCCACCTACGAGCAGTACTTC.

This clone appeared a few times. The chain uses TRBV28 and TRBJ1-6; unclear D gene. This CDR3 comprises 14 residues. Germline lookup yields CDR1 MDHEN and CDR2 SYDVKM. Trimming pared 6 bases from V and 10 bases from J, leaving 16 bases between. CDR3 protein: CASRPPTVNSPLHF. The CDR3 nucleotides read TGTGCCAGCAGACCTCCCACAGTGAACTCACCCCTCCACTTT.

This sequence joins TRBV28 and TRBJ1-2, with D possibly matching TRBD1 (6 bases). The CDR3 contains 16 residues. V was trimmed by 4 bases and J by 1 base, leaving 16 bases between them. The germline gives CDR1 MDHEN, CDR2 SYDVKM. The CDR3 nucleotides read TGTGCCAGCAGTTCACCCGGACAGCCCCTTAACTATGGCTACACCTTC. Translation: CASSSPGQPLNYGYTF.

The V and J genes are TRBV6-5 and TRBJ2-2; a weak D match, TRBD1 (6 bases). The CDR3 covers 16 residues. Germline V gene lookup returns CDR1 MNHEY and CDR2 SVGAGI. V was trimmed by 2 bases and J by 2 bases, leaving 12 bases between them. This CDR3 reads CASSYTGQINTGELFF. Written as DNA, the CDR3 is TGTGCCAGCAGTTACACCGGACAGATTAACACCGGGGAGCTGTTTTTT.

This rearrangement joins TRBV30 to TRBJ1-6, with TRBD1 matching over 7 bases. CDR3 size: 14 residues. The V segment lost 5 bases and the J segment 6 bases; nucleotides outside the gene matches: 7. Germline V gene lookup returns CDR1 GTSNPN and CDR2 SVGIG (reference sequence). CDR3: CAWGTGVGNSPLHF. The CDR3 bases are TGTGCCTGGGGAACAGGGGTAGGTAATTCACCCCTCCACTTT.

On this clone itself: Its ends do not fully match the called genes, so a read error is possible. The genes are TRBV28 and TRBJ1-3; D is uncertain. CDR3 length equals 14 residues. Germline values: CDR1 MDHEN, CDR2 SYDVKM. CDR3 in amino acids: CASSLTGGGDTIYF. The CDR3 DNA reads TGTGCCAGCAGTTTAACCGGAGGTGGAGACACCATATATTTT.

This chain joins TRBV3-1 (or the pseudogene TRBV3-2) and TRBJ1-1; TRBD1 matches at 7 bases. The CDR3 sequence is 14 residues long. From germline, CDR1 is LGHDT and CDR2 YNNKEL (reference sequence). V dropped 5 bases and J dropped 4; count of bases not matched to a gene: 7. In nucleotides, the CDR3 is TGTGCCAGCAGCTACAGGGGTTTGAGCACTGAAGCTTTCTTT. Translated: CASSYRGLSTEAFF.

This rearrangement joins TRBV2 to TRBJ1-3, with 7 nucleotides matching TRBD1. The germline gives CDR1 SNHLY, CDR2 FYNNEI. This CDR3 is built from 14 residues. V gave up 8 bases and J gave up 1 base; unmatched junction bases: 5. The CDR3: CASEGARSGNTIYF. As DNA, the CDR3 is TGTGCCAGCGAGGGGGCGAGGTCTGGAAACACCATATATTTT.

This clone appeared a single time. The chain employs TRBV27 and TRBJ1-4; D unclear. This CDR3 is built from 14 residues. The germline gives CDR1 MNHEY, CDR2 SMNVEV (reference sequence). V was pared by 6 bases and J by 7 bases, with 15 bases between. CDR3 coding DNA: TGTGCCAGCAGGGCCCCGGGGTCCGCTGAAAAACTGTTTTTT. Translated, it gives CASRAPGSAEKLFF.

The CDR3 nucleotides are TGTGCCAGCAGTTACTCGAGTGTTCAGGGCTACGGCTACACCTTC. This translates into CASSYSSVQGYGYTF. V and J are TRBV6-2 or TRBV6-3 and TRBJ1-2, with a possible D match to TRBD1 (5 bases). The CDR3 is 15 residues long. Trimming left V 0 bases short and J 8 bases short, with 16 bases between. Germline CDR1 and CDR2: MNHEY and SVGEGT.

This clone was recorded a few times. The chain employs TRBV6-5 and TRBJ1-2; 9 bases map to TRBD1. Germline V gives CDR1 MNHEY, CDR2 SVGAGI. Trimming at V came to 2 bases and at J to 5 bases, leaving 3 bases not matched to a gene. The CDR3 has 14 residues. CDR3 coding DNA: TGTGCCAGCAGTTACAATGACAGGGGGTATGGCTACACCTTC. Its translation is CASSYNDRGYGYTF.

The chain has TRBV3-1 (or the pseudogene TRBV3-2) and TRBJ1-6, with D tentatively TRBD1 (6 bases). The V end was cut by 1 base, the J end by 2 bases, with 12 bases between. The germline V gene encodes CDR1 LGHDT and CDR2 YNNKEL (reference sequence). The CDR3 sequence is 17 residues long. For the CDR3, the DNA is TGTGCCAGCAGCCAAGTACAGGGAAGGGCCTATAATTCACCCCTCCACTTT. Translated: CASSQVQGRAYNSPLHF.

The chain has TRBV5-1 and TRBJ2-7, with TRBD1 matching over 12 bases. Trimming took 6 bases from V and 6 from J; bases not matched to a gene: 4. The CDR3 is made up of 13 amino acids. The germline V gene has CDR1 SGHRS and CDR2 YFSETQ. This CDR3 reads CASNRGQGAEQYF. Written as DNA, the CDR3 is TGCGCCAGCAACCGGGGACAGGGGGCCGAGCAGTACTTC.

The chain recombines TRBV6-2 or TRBV6-3 with TRBJ2-1; 7 bases map to TRBD2. This CDR3 has 15 amino acids. Germline lookup yields CDR1 MNHEY and CDR2 SVGEGT. V was pared by 6 bases and J by 9 bases, with 14 bases of the junction left unmatched. The CDR3 sequence: CASSSIGRERGEQFF. The CDR3 region has the DNA TGTGCCAGCAGCTCAATAGGGCGGGAGAGGGGTGAGCAGTTCTTC.

This chain links TRBV5-1 with TRBJ1-6; weak D call: TRBD1 (5 bases). V was cut by 2 bases and J by 0 bases, with 12 bases left in between. Germline V gene sequence: CDR1 SGHRS, CDR2 YFSETQ. CDR3 length: 17 residues. CDR3 nucleotides: TGCGCCAGCAGCTTAAGGGGCGAGAGCTCCTATAATTCACCCCTCCACTTT. Its protein is CASSLRGESSYNSPLHF.

The chain uses TRBV6-6 and TRBJ1-4, with unresolved D. V was cut by 8 bases and J by 5 bases, with 15 bases left in between. The CDR3 spans 14 residues. In germline, CDR1 is MNHNY, CDR2 SVGAGI (reference sequence). The CDR3 DNA is TGTGCCAGCCTCACTTTTGTGGAGAATGAAAAACTGTTTTTT. Protein sequence: CASLTFVENEKLFF.

On this clone itself: One end of the junction varies from germline; a read error may be responsible. V is TRBV27 and J is TRBJ1-1, with TRBD1 matching over 7 bases. The germline V gene has CDR1 MNHEY and CDR2 SMNVEV (reference sequence). The CDR3 consists of 12 residues. The CDR3 sequence is CASSIGGAETLF. The CDR3 DNA follows: TGTGCCAGCAGTATAGGGGGCGCCGAAACCTTGTTT.

The V call is TRBV6-2 or TRBV6-3, the J call TRBJ1-6; a possible D gene is TRBD1 (6 bases). CDR3 length: 15 residues. Germline-derived CDR1 and CDR2 are MNHEY and SVGEGT. V was pared by 5 bases and J by 5 bases, with 13 bases between. For the CDR3, the DNA is TGTGCCAGCAGTAATACGGACAGAAATAATTCACCCCTCCACTTT. It encodes CASSNTDRNNSPLHF.

The chain couples TRBV5-1 to TRBJ1-2; TRBD1 might be the D (6 bases). Deletions cut 0 bases from V and 3 bases from J, with 12 bases between. The V gene's germline CDR1 is SGHRS and CDR2 YFSETQ. CDR3 length: 15 residues. CDR3 region: CASSLAQGQYYGYTF. The CDR3 DNA reads TGCGCCAGCAGCTTGGCTCAGGGGCAATACTATGGCTACACCTTC.